The 13 T cell receptor beta chains given below trace back to one sample, sequenced in a study of glioma-infiltrating T cells after dendritic cell vaccination. The method was immunoSEQ multiplex PCR; TCRdb's version includes in-frame clones alone and lacks a portion of them. The sample holds around 96,000 clones; 79% are singletons and the top ten take roughly 5.7%. The sequenced sample was blood, obtained before dendritic cell vaccination. The source of these receptors is a human donor with glioblastoma.

This clone was detected a few times. The chain combines TRBV7-9 with TRBJ2-1; 7 bases fit TRBD2. V trimming: 7 bases; J trimming: 8 bases; junction bases outside the gene matches: 17. In germline, CDR1 is SEHNR, CDR2 FQNEAQ (reference sequence). There are 16 residues in the CDR3. Here the CDR3 DNA reads TGTGCCAGCACCCATGAGCGGGGAGGGCCTATCGATGAGCAGTTCTTC. It is translated as CASTHERGGPIDEQFF.

The gene calls are TRBV11-2 and TRBJ1-4; no clear D gene. The germline CDR1 and CDR2 sequences are SGHAT and FQNNGV. The V end lost 5 bases, the J end lost 7 bases, and 11 bases lay between the germline ends. This CDR3 contains 13 residues. The CDR3 region has the DNA TGTGCCAGCAGCACCCCCAGAGGTGAAAAACTGTTTTTT. This translates into CASSTPRGEKLFF.

V usage is TRBV7-8 and J usage is TRBJ1-2; D uncertain. This CDR3 is 13 amino acids long. V dropped 2 bases and J dropped 8 bases, with 12 bases sitting between them. Germline CDR1 SGHVS, CDR2 FQNEAQ. The CDR3 protein is CASSLWGGRGYTF. The DNA of the CDR3 is TGTGCCAGCAGCTTATGGGGAGGGAGAGGCTACACCTTC. Complete variable domain (other parts from reference TRBV7-8 and TRBJ1-2): GAGVSQSPRYKVAKRGQDVALRCDPISGHVSLFWYQQALGQGPEFLTYFQNEAQLDKSGLPSDRFFAERPEGSVSTLKIQRTQQEDSAVYLCASSLWGGRGYTFGSGTRLTVV.

V gene TRBV2 combines with J gene TRBJ1-3; D gene uncertain. Germline assignment: CDR1 SNHLY and CDR2 FYNNEI. The CDR3 length is 13 residues. Trimming took 6 bases from V and 2 from J, leaving 8 bases between them. The CDR3 DNA reads TGTGCCAGCAGAGCTCAGGCTGGAAACACCATATATTTT. Translated, it gives CASRAQAGNTIYF.

This chain links TRBV7-3 with TRBJ2-3; 12 bases are shared with TRBD2. The trim removed 5 bases at V and 1 base at J, leaving 4 bases unmatched. Germline-derived CDR1 and CDR2 are SGHTA and FQGTGA. This CDR3 contains 16 residues. The CDR3 here is CASSQRLAGGTDTQYF. CDR3 bases: TGTGCCAGCAGCCAAAGACTAGCGGGGGGCACAGATACGCAGTATTTT.

V gene TRBV5-6 combines with J gene TRBJ1-5, with 10 bases matching TRBD1. This CDR3 contains 16 residues. With V trimmed by 4 bases and J by 9 bases, 13 bases remained unmatched. Germline V lookup: CDR1 SGHDT, CDR2 YYEEEE. The DNA of the CDR3 is TGTGCCAGCAGCATGACAAGGGACAGGGGCTTTTGGCCCCAGCATTTT. Translated, it gives CASSMTRDRGFWPQHF.

The CDR3 DNA sequence: TGTGCCACCAGCAGAGATTTAAGGGGCCCGTTCAAGGTCCTGACTTTC. This gives the protein CATSRDLRGPFKVLTF. The V and J genes are TRBV15 and TRBJ2-6; D might be TRBD1 (5 bases). Trimming left V 0 bases short and J 13 bases short, with 19 bases between. CDR3 length: 16 amino acids. Germline V gives CDR1 LNHNV, CDR2 YYDKDF (reference sequence).

The chain combines TRBV2 with TRBJ2-7; 11 positions agree with TRBD2. The V segment lost 4 bases and the J segment 3 bases; nucleotides outside the gene matches: 5. Germline CDR1 and CDR2: SNHLY and FYNNEI. CDR3 length equals 15 residues. In DNA, the CDR3 is TGTGCCAGCAGTGTATCTAGCGGGGGGAACTACGAGCAGTACTTC. Protein product: CASSVSSGGNYEQYF.

The V gene is TRBV30, the J gene TRBJ2-2, with D possibly matching TRBD1 (6 bases). The CDR3 extends over 16 amino acids. Germline V gives CDR1 GTSNPN, CDR2 SVGIG (reference sequence). V was pared by 4 bases and J by 4 bases, with 19 bases between. Here the CDR3 reads CAWTLPQGIGTGELFF. The CDR3 region has the DNA TGTGCCTGGACCCTCCCCCAGGGGATCGGCACCGGGGAGCTGTTTTTT.

In its sample, this clone was seen a few times. The chain carries TRBV21-1 and TRBJ1-5; the table's D call, TRBD1, was not checked against the DNA. TRBV21-1 counts as a pseudogene. The CDR3 is made up of 14 amino acids. The CDR3 protein is CASSAGQRNQPQHF. In nucleotides, the CDR3 is TGTGCCAGCAGCGCCGGACAGAGAAATCAGCCCCAGCATTTT.

The chain carries TRBV5-6 and TRBJ1-2; TRBD1 is a possible D gene (6 bases). V was trimmed by 2 bases and J by 4 bases, leaving 15 bases between them. The CDR3 consists of 15 residues. Germline V gene lookup returns CDR1 SGHDT and CDR2 YYEEEE. The CDR3 region is CASSLTATGRYGYTF. The CDR3 region has the DNA TGTGCCAGCAGCTTAACGGCGACAGGCCGCTATGGCTACACCTTC.

The chain links TRBV5-1 to TRBJ1-6; TRBD1 is a possible D gene (5 bases). The CDR3 is 17 amino acids. The germline CDR1 and CDR2 sequences are SGHRS and YFSETQ. The V and J ends lost 0 bases and 8 bases respectively, with 18 bases between them. The CDR3 DNA reads TGCGCCAGCAGCTTGGATTGGCAGGGCTTCACGGATTCACCCCTCCACTTT. Its translation: CASSLDWQGFTDSPLHF.

The rearrangement joins TRBV19 to TRBJ2-6, with TRBD1 matching over 7 bases. The CDR3 is 20 amino acids. V shed 2 bases and J 3 bases; nucleotides not matched to a gene: 16. Germline V gene data show CDR1 as LNHDA and CDR2 as SQIVND (reference sequence). The CDR3 DNA follows: TGTGCCAGTAGTATAACCCCCCCGACAGGGTTGGGCTATGGGGCCAACGTCCTGACTTTC. This encodes CASSITPPTGLGYGANVLTF.